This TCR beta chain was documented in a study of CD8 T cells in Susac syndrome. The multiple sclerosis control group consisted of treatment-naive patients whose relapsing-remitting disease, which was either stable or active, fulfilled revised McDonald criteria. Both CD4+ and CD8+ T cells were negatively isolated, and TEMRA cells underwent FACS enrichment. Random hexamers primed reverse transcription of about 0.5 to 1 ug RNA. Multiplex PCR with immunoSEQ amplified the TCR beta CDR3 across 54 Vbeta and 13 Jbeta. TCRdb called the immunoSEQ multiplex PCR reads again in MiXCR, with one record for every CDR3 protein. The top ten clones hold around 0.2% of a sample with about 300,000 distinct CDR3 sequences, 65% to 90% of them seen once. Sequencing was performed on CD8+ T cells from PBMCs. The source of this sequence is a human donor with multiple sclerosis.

The CDR3 sequence: CASRAPGLQYGYTF. The CDR3 DNA sequence: TGTGCCAGCAGAGCACCGGGACTCCAATATGGCTACACCTTC. V is TRBV6-2 or TRBV6-3 and J is TRBJ1-2, with a possible D match to TRBD1 (5 bases). Looked up from germline, CDR1 is MNHEY and CDR2 is SVGEGT. Trimming took 6 bases from V and 5 from J, leaving 16 bases between them. The CDR3 extends over 14 amino acids.